The 26 T cell receptor beta chains below come from one sample, sequenced in a study of blood T cells in healthy people across ages. Together with a sample-barcoded 5' primer, a J-beta primer mix was included in a second PCR lasting about 7 to 11 cycles. MiXCR, run by TCRdb on the 5' RACE reads, gives a single entry per CDR3 protein. Among some 930,000 distinct CDR3 sequences listed, about 27% were seen once. The same data also went into a second study, on T cells of mothers and their children.

The sample was blood. Every receptor here comes from a woman in her forties in good health.

The chain employs TRBV27 and TRBJ1-4; tentatively, D is TRBD1 (5 bases). Trimming took 8 bases from V and 11 from J, leaving 12 bases between them. The CDR3 has 11 residues. Germline V gene data show CDR1 as MNHEY and CDR2 as SMNVEV (reference sequence). Here the CDR3 DNA reads TGTGCCAGCGGGACGGGGGGGAAACTGTTTTTT. The encoded protein is CASGTGGKLFF.

Of note for this clonotype: A much larger clone sits a single nucleotide away, making a read error possible. For the CDR3, the DNA is TGTGCCAGCAGTTTACGGGTCTACAATGAGCGGTTCTTC. Protein product: CASSLRVYNERFF. The gene calls are TRBV27 and TRBJ2-1, with unresolved D. The germline V gene encodes CDR1 MNHEY and CDR2 SMNVEV (reference sequence). The CDR3 is made up of 13 amino acids.

This clonotype was observed a handful of times. V gene TRBV20-1 combines with J gene TRBJ2-2; the D call may be TRBD1 or TRBD2 (6 bases each). Germline V lookup: CDR1 DFQATT, CDR2 SNEGSKA (reference sequence). The CDR3 contains 15 residues. The V and J ends lost 3 bases and 0 bases respectively, with 11 bases between them. Written as DNA, the CDR3 is TGCAGTGCTAGGCCCGGGGGCGCGAACACCGGGGAGCTGTTTTTT. This encodes CSARPGGANTGELFF.

The chain employs TRBV7-2 and TRBJ2-5, with a possible D match to TRBD2 (6 bases). V was clipped by 5 bases and J by 11 bases, with 18 bases between them. This CDR3 contains 13 residues. Germline CDR1 reads SGHTA; CDR2 reads FQGNSA. CDR3 DNA: TGTGCCAGCAGCCCCACTAGCTCCGCGGCGCAGTACTTC. It specifies CASSPTSSAAQYF.

V gene TRBV28 combines with J gene TRBJ1-4; D is undetermined. This CDR3 is 8 amino acids long. Trimming shortened V by 8 bases and J by 11 bases, and 3 bases separated the two germline ends. From germline, CDR1 is MDHEN and CDR2 SYDVKM. CDR3 in DNA: TGTGCCAGCCCCAAACTGTTTTTT. Protein product: CASPKLFF.

This clonotype was observed a few times. The chain combines TRBV14 with TRBJ2-7; D may correspond to TRBD1 or TRBD2 (5 bases each). V lost 0 bases and J 5 bases, leaving 11 bases between the germline ends. Germline V lookup: CDR1 SGHDN, CDR2 FVKESK. There are 14 residues in the CDR3. The CDR3, as DNA: TGTGCCAGCAGCCAAGATATTCGGGGCCACGAGCAGTACTTC. This codes for CASSQDIRGHEQYF.

A few counts support this clonotype. The chain combines TRBV7-8 with TRBJ2-5; D is perhaps TRBD1 (6 bases). CDR1 and CDR2 (germline): SGHVS, FQNEAQ. The ends were cut back, 4 bases at V and 5 bases at J, with 20 bases in the middle. CDR3 size: 16 residues. CDR3 sequence reads: CASSSSRDTSRETQYF. CDR3 nucleotide sequence: TGTGCCAGCAGCTCCTCCCGGGACACCTCGAGGGAGACCCAGTACTTC.

The chain combines TRBV7-9 with TRBJ1-1; weak D call: TRBD1 (5 bases). With 5 bases removed from V and 9 bases from J, the gap between germline ends came to 16 bases. Germline V gives CDR1 SEHNR, CDR2 FQNEAQ (reference sequence). This CDR3 contains 13 residues. The CDR3, as DNA: TGTGCCAGCAGCGGAGCGCAGGGTGGGAAAGCTTTCTTT. It encodes CASSGAQGGKAFF.

In its sample, this clonotype was seen many times. V is TRBV7-9 and J is TRBJ2-3, with unresolved D. CDR1 SEHNR and CDR2 FQNEAQ come from the germline V gene (reference sequence). The V gene lost 0 bases and the J gene lost 5 bases, with 9 bases spanning the gap. The length of the CDR3 is 14 residues. The CDR3 here is CASSLASGLDTQYF. The CDR3 DNA follows: TGTGCCAGCAGCTTAGCGTCTGGGTTAGATACGCAGTATTTT.

The chain uses TRBV2 and TRBJ1-5; a weak D match, TRBD1 (5 bases). This CDR3 contains 13 residues. V dropped 6 bases and J dropped 10 bases, with 16 bases sitting between them. Germline CDR1 SNHLY, CDR2 FYNNEI. DNA for the CDR3: TGTGCCAGCAGAGAGAATCAGGGACCACCCCAGCATTTT. Its protein product is CASRENQGPPQHF.

V and J are TRBV7-2 and TRBJ2-3; perhaps TRBD2 as D (5 bases). The germline V and J ends were trimmed by 4 bases and 1 base, with 12 bases remaining between them. The CDR3 loop spans 15 amino acids. CDR1 and CDR2 (germline): SGHTA, FQGNSA. CDR3 residues: CASSSGNWGTDTQYF. The CDR3 nucleotides read TGTGCCAGCAGCTCCGGGAATTGGGGCACAGATACGCAGTATTTT. Looking up the rest from reference TRBV7-2 and TRBJ2-3 gives the full variable domain: GAGVSQSPSNKVTEKGKDVELRCDPISGHTALYWYRQSLGQGLEFLIYFQGNSAPDKSGLPSDRFSAERTGGSVSTLTIQRTQQEDSAVYLCASSSGNWGTDTQYFGPGTRLTVL.

The chain links TRBV7-9 to TRBJ2-5, with D unresolved. CDR3 length equals 15 residues. Germline CDR1 reads SEHNR; CDR2 reads FQNEAQ (reference sequence). The V end was cut by 4 bases, the J end by 1 base, with 13 bases between. The CDR3 DNA reads as TGTGCCAGCAGCTCGTTGGGTGGGCGCCAAGAGACCCAGTACTTC. Protein: CASSSLGGRQETQYF.

This clonotype has only a few counts. The rearrangement uses TRBV29-1 and TRBJ2-5, with a tentative D call TRBD1 (7 bases). The CDR3 sequence is 14 residues long. The germline CDR1 and CDR2 sequences are SQVTM and ANQGSEA. The V and J ends lost 7 bases and 1 base respectively, with 16 bases between them. This chain's CDR3 is CSAYRGGSQETQYF. The CDR3 DNA sequence: TGCAGCGCTTACAGGGGAGGTTCCCAAGAGACCCAGTACTTC.

The rearrangement links TRBV7-2 to TRBJ1-6; D is undetermined. The CDR3 extends over 14 amino acids. Looked up from germline, CDR1 is SGHTA and CDR2 is FQGNSA. The ends were cut back, 3 bases at V and 6 bases at J, with 9 bases in the middle. DNA for the CDR3: TGTGCCAGCAGCTTGGAGGTGATTAATTCACCCCTCCACTTT. This codes for CASSLEVINSPLHF.

This chain uses TRBV28 with TRBJ2-2; D perhaps matches TRBD2 (5 bases). V was trimmed by 5 bases and J by 1 base, leaving 14 bases between them. Germline V gene sequence: CDR1 MDHEN, CDR2 SYDVKM. CDR3 length: 16 residues. The CDR3 reads CASSTSPSRNTGELFF. CDR3 nucleotide sequence: TGTGCCAGCAGTACCTCCCCTAGCAGGAACACCGGGGAGCTGTTTTTT.

The rearrangement uses TRBV20-1 and TRBJ1-1, with D unresolved. The CDR3 totals 13 residues. CDR1 DFQATT and CDR2 SNEGSKA come from the germline V gene (reference sequence). This CDR3 reads CTSGEQPNTEAFF. The CDR3 DNA reads TGCACCAGCGGGGAACAGCCGAACACTGAAGCTTTCTTT.

This rearrangement joins TRBV15 to TRBJ1-6, with D perhaps TRBD1 (6 bases). The length of the CDR3 is 15 residues. The germline gives CDR1 LNHNV, CDR2 YYDKDF (reference sequence). Trimming took 0 bases from V and 10 from J, leaving 13 bases between them. CDR3 sequence reads: CATSREQLGGSPLHF. CDR3 DNA: TGTGCCACCAGCAGAGAACAATTGGGGGGCTCACCCCTCCACTTT.

This clonotype was seen only a few times. The chain is built from TRBV4-2 and TRBJ1-2, with TRBD1 as a possible D gene (5 bases). Trimming removed 3 bases from V and 3 bases from J, with 11 bases in between. Germline CDR1 and CDR2: LGHNA and YNFKEQ. The CDR3 consists of 14 residues. For the CDR3, the DNA is TGTGCCAGCAGCCAGGGGGATGGGGACTATGGCTACACCTTC. It encodes CASSQGDGDYGYTF.

The genes are TRBV19 and TRBJ1-6; possibly TRBD1 for D (6 bases). CDR1 is LNHDA, CDR2 SQIVND, per germline (reference sequence). Trimming took 0 bases from V and 7 from J, leaving 19 bases between them. CDR3 length: 18 amino acids. Here the CDR3 reads CASSIDLSGASWNSPLHF. CDR3 sequence (DNA): TGTGCCAGTAGTATAGATCTTTCGGGGGCGAGTTGGAATTCACCCCTCCACTTT.

This clonotype was seen a handful of times. As DNA, the CDR3 is TGTGCCAGCAGCCGGTGGCCTCCCTCCTACAATGAGCAGTTCTTC. Protein product: CASSRWPPSYNEQFF. V usage is TRBV3-1 and J usage is TRBJ2-1; D is uncertain. V lost 4 bases, J lost 0 bases, and 10 bases lay in between. The CDR3 loop spans 15 amino acids. Germline V gene sequence: CDR1 LGHDT, CDR2 YNNKEL (reference sequence).

The table lists this clonotype with many counts. The V call is TRBV7-2, the J call TRBJ2-2; unclear D gene. The germline gives CDR1 SGHTA, CDR2 FQGNSA. Trimming left V 5 bases short and J 6 bases short, with 13 bases between. This CDR3 is 14 amino acids long. The CDR3 coding sequence is TGTGCCAGCAGCCTCCCGATTGGATCCGGGGAGCTGTTTTTT. This gives the protein CASSLPIGSGELFF. Full variable domain (remainder filled in from reference TRBV7-2 and TRBJ2-2): GAGVSQSPSNKVTEKGKDVELRCDPISGHTALYWYRQSLGQGLEFLIYFQGNSAPDKSGLPSDRFSAERTGGSVSTLTIQRTQQEDSAVYLCASSLPIGSGELFFGEGSRLTVL.

This rearrangement joins TRBV6-5 to TRBJ1-1, with 8 nucleotides matching TRBD1. V shed 7 bases and J 0 bases; nucleotides not matched to a gene: 4. Germline V gene lookup returns CDR1 MNHEY and CDR2 SVGAGI. The CDR3 has 14 amino acids. In nucleotides, the CDR3 is TGTGCCAGCAAAGGGGACAGGATGAACACTGAAGCTTTCTTT. Its protein is CASKGDRMNTEAFF.

The chain has TRBV7-9 and TRBJ2-1, with no clear D. This CDR3 is built from 15 residues. Germline V gene data show CDR1 as SEHNR and CDR2 as FQNEAQ (reference sequence). Trimming cost V 0 bases and J 9 bases, with 15 bases left between them. CDR3 DNA sequence: TGTGCCAGCAGCTTAGCCCCCTTAGCAACCAGTGAGCAGTTCTTC. This translates into CASSLAPLATSEQFF.

This clonotype occurred once. The rearrangement links TRBV7-9 to TRBJ2-1; D tentatively fits TRBD1 or TRBD2 (5 bases each). The DNA end is a closer match to TRBJ2-7, so the J assignment may be wrong. The CDR3 covers 15 residues. The germline V gene has CDR1 SEHNR and CDR2 FQNEAQ (reference sequence). CDR3 DNA: TGTGCCAGCAGCCAGAGGGGACCCTCCTACAATGAGCAGTACTTC. It is translated as CASSQRGPSYNEQYF.

This clonotype appeared a single time. The junction and the germline gene differ at one end; a read error may be behind it. The rearrangement joins TRBV24-1 to TRBJ1-2; 7 bases match TRBD1. This CDR3 is 14 amino acids long. The germline CDR1 and CDR2 sequences are KGHDR and SFDVKD. The CDR3 DNA sequence: TGTGCCACCAGTGATTTGCAGGGGGGGAATGGCCACACCTTC. This encodes CATSDLQGGNGHTF.

The chain joins TRBV29-1 to TRBJ1-1; the match to TRBD1 covers 7 bases. This CDR3 comprises 14 residues. In germline, CDR1 is SQVTM, CDR2 ANQGSEA. Trimming at V came to 5 bases and at J to 1 base, leaving 7 bases not matched to a gene. The DNA of the CDR3 is TGCAGCGTTATTGACAGGGTCTGGAACACTGAAGCTTTCTTT. This encodes CSVIDRVWNTEAFF.